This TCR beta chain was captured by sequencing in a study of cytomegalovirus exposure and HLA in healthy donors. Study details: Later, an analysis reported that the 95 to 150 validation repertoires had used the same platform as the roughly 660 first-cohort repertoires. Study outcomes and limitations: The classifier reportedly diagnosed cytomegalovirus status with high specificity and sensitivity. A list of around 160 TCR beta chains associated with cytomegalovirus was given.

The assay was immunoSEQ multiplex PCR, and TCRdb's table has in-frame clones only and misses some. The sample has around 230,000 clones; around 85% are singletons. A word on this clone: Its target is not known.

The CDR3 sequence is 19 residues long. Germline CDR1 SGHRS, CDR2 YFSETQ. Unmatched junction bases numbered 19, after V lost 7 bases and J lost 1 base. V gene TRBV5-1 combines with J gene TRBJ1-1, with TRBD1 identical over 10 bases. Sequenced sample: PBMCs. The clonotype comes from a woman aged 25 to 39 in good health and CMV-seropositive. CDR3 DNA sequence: TGCGCCAGCCTCCTGGGACAGGGGAAGGATCCAGGGCCGAACACTGAAGCTTTCTTT. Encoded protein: CASLLGQGKDPGPNTEAFF.